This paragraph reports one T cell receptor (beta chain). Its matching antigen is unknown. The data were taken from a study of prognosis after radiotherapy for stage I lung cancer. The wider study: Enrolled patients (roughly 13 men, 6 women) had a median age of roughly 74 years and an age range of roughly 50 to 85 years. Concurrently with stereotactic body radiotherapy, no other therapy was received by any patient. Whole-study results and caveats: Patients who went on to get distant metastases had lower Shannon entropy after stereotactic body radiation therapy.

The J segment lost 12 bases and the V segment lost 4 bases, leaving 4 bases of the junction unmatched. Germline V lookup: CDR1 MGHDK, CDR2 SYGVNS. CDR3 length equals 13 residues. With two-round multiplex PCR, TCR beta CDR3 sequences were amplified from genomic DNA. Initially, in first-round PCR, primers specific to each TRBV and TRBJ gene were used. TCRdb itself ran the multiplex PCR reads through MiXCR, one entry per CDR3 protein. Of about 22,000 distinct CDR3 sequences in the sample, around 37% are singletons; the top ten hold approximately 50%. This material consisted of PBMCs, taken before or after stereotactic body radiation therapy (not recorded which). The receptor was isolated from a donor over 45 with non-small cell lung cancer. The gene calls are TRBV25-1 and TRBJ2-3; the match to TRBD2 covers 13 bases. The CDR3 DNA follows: TGTGCCAGCAGTGGGACTAGCGGGAGTACTCAGTATTTT. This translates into CASSGTSGSTQYF.